This T cell receptor beta chain was profiled in a study of cytomegalovirus exposure and HLA in healthy donors. Notes on the study in general: Cytomegalovirus-associated status was assigned to about 170 TCR beta chains. Among TCR sequences, most were rare, though some public TCRs appeared in many donors.

Regarding this clone: Its specificity is not known.

PCR involved 60 Vbeta and 13 Jbeta primers. Only in-frame clones appear in the TCRdb table, and some are missing; sequencing was by immunoSEQ multiplex PCR. Among around 300,000 clones listed, roughly 81% were seen once. The sequenced sample consisted of PBMCs. The source is a woman in her forties in good health and CMV-seropositive.

The CDR3 region is CASTRRAGGSGNTIYF. CDR3 nucleotides: TGTGCCAGCACCCGGAGAGCAGGGGGCTCTGGAAACACCATATATTTT. The chain carries TRBV7-8 and TRBJ1-3, with 7 bases lining up with TRBD1. CDR1 is SGHVS, CDR2 FQNEAQ, per germline. The length of the CDR3 is 16 residues. Trimming cost V 7 bases and J 0 bases; bases outside gene matches: 9. The full variable domain, its missing parts supplied by reference TRBV7-8 and TRBJ1-3, is GAGVSQSPRYKVAKRGQDVALRCDPISGHVSLFWYQQALGQGPEFLTYFQNEAQLDKSGLPSDRFFAERPEGSVSTLKIQRTQQEDSAVYLCASTRRAGGSGNTIYFGEGSWLTVV.